This T cell receptor beta chain was captured in a study of regulatory T cells in long-lasting Graves disease. The time point here: persistent/refractory GD, antithyroid drugs over 5 years with positive TRAb. PBMCs provided the RNA from which the TCR library was made. An endocrinology department in Xi'an, China, supplied the patients. Relying on iRepertoire HTBI primers and Arm-PCR of CDR3 regions, the team built TCR beta libraries. One entry per CDR3 protein, called by TCRdb with MiXCR from the multiplex PCR reads. The profile shows about 460,000 distinct CDR3 sequences, approximately 23% of them singletons. CDR1 is SGHTA, CDR2 FQGNSA, per germline. Trimming took off 5 bases at V and 7 bases at J, with 14 bases between the two ends. CDR3 size: 13 residues.

The chain employs TRBV7-2 and TRBJ2-5; D tentatively reads TRBD1 or TRBD2 (5 bases each). The sample in question was peripheral blood mononuclear cells (PBMCs), obtained when the disease was refractory, from a patient treated with antithyroid drugs. The receptor was derived from a female donor with Graves disease. As DNA, the CDR3 is TGTGCCAGCAGCCGGGACCAGACGGGGACCCAGTACTTC. This translates into CASSRDQTGTQYF.